Each of the 7 T cell receptor beta chains below was sequenced from the same sample in a study of T cells in Graves' hyperthyroidism and ophthalmopathy. TCR beta CDR3 region amplification was performed from RNA transcripts. Primed by the HTBI set, a first-round RT-PCR was run on the TCR CDR3. TCRdb called the multiplex PCR reads again in MiXCR, with one record for every CDR3 protein. Among hundreds of thousands of distinct CDR3 sequences listed, 14% to 15% were seen once. The sequencing input was blood. The receptor set was obtained from a woman aged 40 to 50 with Graves' ophthalmopathy.

The chain combines TRBV7-2 with TRBJ1-1; 7 nucleotides match TRBD1. The CDR3 runs to 15 residues. Unmatched junction bases numbered 14, after V lost 3 bases and J lost 10 bases. The germline V gene encodes CDR1 SGHTA and CDR2 FQGNSA. The CDR3 loop reads CASSFRGGQPGRAFF. The CDR3 DNA is TGTGCCAGCAGCTTCAGAGGGGGACAGCCTGGGAGAGCTTTCTTT.

This clonotype was recorded many times. This rearrangement joins TRBV6-5 to TRBJ2-4, with D tentatively TRBD1 (6 bases). The V and J ends lost 6 bases and 0 bases respectively, with 21 bases between them. This CDR3 has 18 residues. The germline gives CDR1 MNHEY, CDR2 SVGAGI. The CDR3 protein is CASSPKTGHYLAKNIQYF. CDR3 sequence (DNA): TGTGCCAGCAGCCCAAAGACAGGTCATTATCTAGCCAAAAACATTCAGTACTTC.

This chain joins TRBV6-2 or TRBV6-3 and TRBJ1-5; D possibly corresponds to TRBD1 (5 bases). Between the trimmed V and J ends, which lost 8 bases and 9 bases, there was a span of 20 bases. Looked up from germline, CDR1 is MNHEY and CDR2 is SVGEGT. This CDR3 region has 14 residues. Here the CDR3 reads CASRSLLGEWPQHF. DNA of the CDR3: TGTGCCAGCCGTTCACTCCTGGGGGAATGGCCCCAGCATTTT.

This clonotype was counted ten times or more. The J gene is TRBJ2-2, the V gene TRBV4-1; D is possibly TRBD1 (5 bases). CDR3 size: 13 residues. Trimming shortened V by 4 bases and J by 5 bases, and 8 bases separated the two germline ends. CDR1 and CDR2 (germline): MGHRA, YSYEKL. CDR3 bases: TGCGCCAGCAGCCGTTGGACAACCGGGGAGCTGTTTTTT. It yields the protein CASSRWTTGELFF.

This clonotype has ten or more counts. V is TRBV7-2 and J is TRBJ2-5; D assignment may be TRBD1 or TRBD2 (5 bases each). The CDR3 consists of 16 residues. V was pared by 5 bases and J by 3 bases, with 19 bases between. The germline V gene has CDR1 SGHTA and CDR2 FQGNSA. The CDR3 region is CASSTGAGSAEETQYF. In nucleotides, the CDR3 is TGTGCCAGCAGCACAGGCGCAGGGAGCGCGGAAGAGACCCAGTACTTC.

The table lists this clonotype with many counts. The rearrangement links TRBV4-1 to TRBJ1-6; D may be TRBD1 (6 bases). The germline V gene encodes CDR1 MGHRA and CDR2 YSYEKL. The germline V and J ends were trimmed by 1 base and 7 bases, with 17 bases remaining between them. This CDR3 spans 17 amino acids. The CDR3 spells CASSQARTGTGNSPLHF. CDR3 DNA sequence: TGCGCCAGCAGCCAAGCCAGAACAGGGACGGGGAATTCACCCCTCCACTTT.

This clonotype showed up just once. This chain uses TRBV6-2 or TRBV6-3 with TRBJ2-7; D is uncertain. This CDR3 region has 16 residues. V was shortened by 6 bases and J by 3 bases, with 21 bases between the two germline ends. CDR1 is MNHEY, CDR2 SVGEGT, per germline. In nucleotides, the CDR3 is TGTGCCAGCAGATACGGCTCATCAGCTTTCTTCTACGAGCAGTACTTC. Translated, it gives CASRYGSSAFFYEQYF.